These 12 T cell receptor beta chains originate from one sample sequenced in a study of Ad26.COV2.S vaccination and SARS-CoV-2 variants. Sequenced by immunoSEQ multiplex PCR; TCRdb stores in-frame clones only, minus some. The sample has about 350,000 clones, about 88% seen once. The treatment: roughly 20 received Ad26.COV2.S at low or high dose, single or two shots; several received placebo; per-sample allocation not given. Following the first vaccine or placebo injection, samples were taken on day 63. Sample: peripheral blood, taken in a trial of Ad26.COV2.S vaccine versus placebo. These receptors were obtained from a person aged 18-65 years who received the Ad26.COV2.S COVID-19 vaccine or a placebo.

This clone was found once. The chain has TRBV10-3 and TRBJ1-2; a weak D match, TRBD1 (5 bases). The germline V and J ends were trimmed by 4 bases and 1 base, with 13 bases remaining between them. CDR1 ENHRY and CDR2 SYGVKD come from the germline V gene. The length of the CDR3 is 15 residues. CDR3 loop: CAISAPGPDNYGYTF. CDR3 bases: TGTGCCATCAGTGCCCCGGGGCCTGATAACTATGGCTACACCTTC.

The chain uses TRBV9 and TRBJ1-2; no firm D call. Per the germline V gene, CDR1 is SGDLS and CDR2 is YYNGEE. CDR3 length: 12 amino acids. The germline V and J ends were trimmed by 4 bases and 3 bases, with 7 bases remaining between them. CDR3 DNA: TGTGCCAGCAGCTATAATGACTATGGCTACACCTTC. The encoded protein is CASSYNDYGYTF.

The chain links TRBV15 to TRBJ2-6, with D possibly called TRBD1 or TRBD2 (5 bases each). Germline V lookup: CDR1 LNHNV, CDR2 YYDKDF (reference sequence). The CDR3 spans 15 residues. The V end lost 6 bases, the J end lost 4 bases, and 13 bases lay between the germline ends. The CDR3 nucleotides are TGTGCCACCAGTTTAGAGGGGAGAGGGGCCAACGTCCTGACTTTC. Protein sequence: CATSLEGRGANVLTF.

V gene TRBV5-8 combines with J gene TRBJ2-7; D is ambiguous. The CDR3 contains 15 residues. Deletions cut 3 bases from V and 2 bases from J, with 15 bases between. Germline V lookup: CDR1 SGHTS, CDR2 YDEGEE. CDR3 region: CASSSPSRPTYEQYF. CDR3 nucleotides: TGTGCCAGCAGCTCCCCGTCCCGCCCTACCTACGAGCAGTACTTC.

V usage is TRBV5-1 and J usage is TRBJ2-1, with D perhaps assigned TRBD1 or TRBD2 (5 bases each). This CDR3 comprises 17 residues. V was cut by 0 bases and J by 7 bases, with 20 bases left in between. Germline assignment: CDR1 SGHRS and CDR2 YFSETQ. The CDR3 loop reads CASSLAGRVGGGNEQFF. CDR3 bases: TGCGCCAGCAGCTTGGCCGGCAGGGTCGGAGGCGGGAATGAGCAGTTCTTC. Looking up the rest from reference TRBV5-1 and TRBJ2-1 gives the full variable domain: KAGVTQTPRYLIKTRGQQVTLSCSPISGHRSVSWYQQTPGQGLQFLFEYFSETQRNKGNFPGRFSGRQFSNSRSEMNVSTLELGDSALYLCASSLAGRVGGGNEQFFGPGTRLTVL.

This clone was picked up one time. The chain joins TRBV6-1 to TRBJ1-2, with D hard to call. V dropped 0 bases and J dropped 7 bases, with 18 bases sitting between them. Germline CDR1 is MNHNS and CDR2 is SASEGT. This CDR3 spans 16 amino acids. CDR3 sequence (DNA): TGTGCCAGCAGTGAAGCGGCATTAGCAAGTACCCGTGGCTACACCTTC. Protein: CASSEAALASTRGYTF.

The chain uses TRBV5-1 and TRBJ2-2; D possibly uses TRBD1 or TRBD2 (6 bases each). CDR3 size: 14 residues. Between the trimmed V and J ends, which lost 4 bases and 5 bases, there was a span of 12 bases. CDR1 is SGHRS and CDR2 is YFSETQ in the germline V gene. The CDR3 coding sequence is TGCGCCAGCAGCCATAGGGGGGAAACCGGGGAGCTGTTTTTT. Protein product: CASSHRGETGELFF.

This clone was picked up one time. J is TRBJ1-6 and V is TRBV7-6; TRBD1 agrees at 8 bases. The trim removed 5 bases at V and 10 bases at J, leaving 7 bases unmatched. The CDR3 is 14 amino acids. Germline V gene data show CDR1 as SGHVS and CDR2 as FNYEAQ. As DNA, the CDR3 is TGTGCCAGCAGCCGCACAGGGGGGAAATCACCCCTCCACTTT. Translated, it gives CASSRTGGKSPLHF. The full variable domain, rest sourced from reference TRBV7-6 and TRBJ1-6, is GAGVSQSPRYKVTKRGQDVALRCDPISGHVSLYWYRQALGQGPEFLTYFNYEAQQDKSGLPNDRFSAERPEGSISTLTIQRTEQRDSAMYRCASSRTGGKSPLHFGNGTRLTVT.

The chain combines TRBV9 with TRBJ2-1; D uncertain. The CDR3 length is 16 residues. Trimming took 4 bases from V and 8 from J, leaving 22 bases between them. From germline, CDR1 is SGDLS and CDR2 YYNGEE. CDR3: CASSPTQSPVYHEQFF. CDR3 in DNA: TGTGCCAGCAGCCCCACCCAGTCGCCCGTATACCATGAGCAGTTCTTC.

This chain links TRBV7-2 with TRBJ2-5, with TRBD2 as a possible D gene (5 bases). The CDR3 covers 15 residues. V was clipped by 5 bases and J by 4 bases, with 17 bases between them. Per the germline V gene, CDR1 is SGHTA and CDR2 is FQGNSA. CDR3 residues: CASSAGRAMSETQYF. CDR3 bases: TGTGCCAGCAGCGCGGGCCGGGCCATGTCAGAGACCCAGTACTTC.

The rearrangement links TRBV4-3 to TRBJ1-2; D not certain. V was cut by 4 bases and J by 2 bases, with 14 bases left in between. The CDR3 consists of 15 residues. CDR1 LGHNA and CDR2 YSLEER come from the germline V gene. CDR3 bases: TGCGCCAGCAGCCCAGCAGAAACACAAAACTATGGCTACACCTTC. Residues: CASSPAETQNYGYTF.

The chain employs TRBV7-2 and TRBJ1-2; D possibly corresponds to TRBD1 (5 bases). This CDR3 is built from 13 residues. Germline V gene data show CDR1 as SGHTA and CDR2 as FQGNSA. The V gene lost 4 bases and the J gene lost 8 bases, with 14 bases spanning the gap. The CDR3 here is CASSSSGAFGYTF. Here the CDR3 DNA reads TGTGCCAGCAGCTCTAGTGGGGCTTTCGGCTACACCTTC.